This is a list of T cell receptor beta chains from one sample in a study of T cell clonotyping in hematopoietic cell transplantation. Using immunoSEQ multiplex PCR, the repertoire was profiled, and TCRdb retains in-frame clones only, with some absent. The data hold 6,000 or so clones, with roughly 32% observed a single time. Sequencing was performed on peripheral blood mononuclear cells, taken 30 days after allogeneic stem cell transplant. Receptors were obtained from a female patient in her forties or fifties who had an allogeneic stem cell transplant from an unrelated donor, so the T cells may come from the graft donor. Some clones in this sample may be carry-over from other donors' samples. Both conserved end residues are part of each CDR3. A D gene is named only where the DNA matches it firmly. Clone sizes are given selectively: once, few, many, or a class where the clone is expanded.

J,size,D,V,DNA,CDR3
TRBJ1-2,few,TRBD1,TRBV30,TGTGCCTGGAGTGTGCCAGGGGGAGGCTACACCTTC,CAWSVPGGGYTF
TRBJ1-2,few,NA,TRBV5-1,TGCGCCAGCAGCGAGAGACAAAACAACTATGGCTACACCTTC,CASSERQNNYGYTF
TRBJ2-3,few,NA,TRBV28,TGTGCCAGCAGTTTGAGGCAGGGGATGGATACGCAGTATTTT,CASSLRQGMDTQYF
TRBJ1-2,few,NA,TRBV7-2,TGTGCCAGCAGCCAGGGAGGAGGGCAGACCTATGGCTACACCTTC,CASSQGGGQTYGYTF
TRBJ1-4,medium-sized,NA,TRBV10-3,TGTGCCATCAGAGAAGAGGGACAAGGTGAAAAACTGTTTTTT,CAIREEGQGEKLFF
TRBJ2-4,few,NA,TRBV6-1,TGTGCCAGCGGGACCTTAGCCAAAAACATTCAGTACTTC,CASGTLAKNIQYF
TRBJ2-5,few,NA,TRBV5-6,TGTGCCAGCAGCTCGGGTGGAACGATGTTGGCGACCCAGTACTTC,CASSSGGTMLATQYF
TRBJ1-2,NA,NA,TRBV30,TGTGCCTGGAGCGCAGACGGATATGGCTACACCTTC,CAWSADGYGYTF
TRBJ1-4,NA,NA,TRBV30,TGTGCCTGGAGCCCCCTCCCGAGGGAAAAACTGTTTTTT,CAWSPLPREKLFF
TRBJ2-1,NA,NA,TRBV6-5,TGTGCCAGCAGTTACTCGATATACAGGAGCGATGAGCAGTTCTTC,CASSYSIYRSDEQFF
TRBJ1-1,NA,TRBD1,TRBV30,TGTGCCTGGAGCCCCACAGGGGACACTGAAGCTTTCTTT,CAWSPTGDTEAFF
TRBJ1-6,NA,NA,TRBV30,TGTGCCTGGAGTGGCAGCCATAATTCACCCCTCCACTTT,CAWSGSHNSPLHF
TRBJ2-3,few,NA,TRBV6-5,TGTGCCAGCAGGATCGACTCCACAGATACGCAGTATTTT,CASRIDSTDTQYF
TRBJ2-7,NA,TRBD1,TRBV25-1,TGTGCCAGCAGTGTGGGACAGGGGGACGAGCAGTACTTC,CASSVGQGDEQYF
TRBJ1-1,NA,TRBD1,TRBV6-1,TGTGCCAGCCGTTGGGACAGGAACACTGAAGCTTTCTTT,CASRWDRNTEAFF
TRBJ1-5,few,TRBD1,TRBV30,TGTGCCTGGGGGGACAGGGGGGACCAGCCCCAGCATTTT,CAWGDRGDQPQHF
TRBJ1-1,NA,NA,TRBV30,TGTGCCTGGATGACGACCGTTTACACTGAAGCTTTCTTT,CAWMTTVYTEAFF
TRBJ1-2,NA,NA,TRBV29-1,TGCAGCGTTGTACAGGCGGGAAGGGGCTACACCTTC,CSVVQAGRGYTF
TRBJ2-7,NA,TRBD1,TRBV30,TGTGCCTGGACCCTCCGGGACAGGAGTCACGAGCAGTACTTC,CAWTLRDRSHEQYF
TRBJ1-1,NA,NA,TRBV5-6,TGTGCCAGCAGCTTTTCGGGGAACACTGAAGCTTTCTTT,CASSFSGNTEAFF
TRBJ1-4,NA,NA,TRBV30,TGTGCCTGGACCAAGGGGGTTGAAAAACTGTTTTTT,CAWTKGVEKLFF
TRBJ2-5,NA,NA,TRBV5-6,TGTGCCAGCAGCCTGGGGCAGGTCCAAGAGACCCAGTACTTC,CASSLGQVQETQYF
TRBJ2-7,NA,NA,TRBV29-1,TGCAGCGTTGTGGGGTACGAGCAGTACTTC,CSVVGYEQYF
TRBJ1-2,NA,NA,TRBV19,TGTGCCAGTACCCGGGGGTATGGCTACACCTTC,CASTRGYGYTF
TRBJ2-7,NA,NA,TRBV4-3,TGCGCCAGCAGCCAAGACGCCTCCTACGAGCAGTACTTC,CASSQDASYEQYF
TRBJ1-6,NA,NA,TRBV6-5,TGTGCCAGCAGTTTATCCAGGGAGAATTCACCCCTCCACTTT,CASSLSRENSPLHF
TRBJ2-7,few,NA,TRBV4-2,TGTGCCAGCAGCCAAGTTATGGGAATCGAGCAGTACTTC,CASSQVMGIEQYF
TRBJ2-7,NA,NA,TRBV25-1,TGTGCCAGCAGTGATGATTTGGGTTTCAACGAGCAGTACTTC,CASSDDLGFNEQYF
TRBJ2-3,NA,NA,TRBV28,TGTGCCAGCAGTCTCGCTAGCGAGGGAGATACGCAGTATTTT,CASSLASEGDTQYF
TRBJ2-3,NA,NA,TRBV30,TGTGCCTGGAGTGCCTTGAGCACAGATACGCAGTATTTT,CAWSALSTDTQYF
TRBJ1-2,few,TRBD1,TRBV30,TGTGCCTGGAGTCGGGACAGGCCCTATGGCTACACCTTC,CAWSRDRPYGYTF